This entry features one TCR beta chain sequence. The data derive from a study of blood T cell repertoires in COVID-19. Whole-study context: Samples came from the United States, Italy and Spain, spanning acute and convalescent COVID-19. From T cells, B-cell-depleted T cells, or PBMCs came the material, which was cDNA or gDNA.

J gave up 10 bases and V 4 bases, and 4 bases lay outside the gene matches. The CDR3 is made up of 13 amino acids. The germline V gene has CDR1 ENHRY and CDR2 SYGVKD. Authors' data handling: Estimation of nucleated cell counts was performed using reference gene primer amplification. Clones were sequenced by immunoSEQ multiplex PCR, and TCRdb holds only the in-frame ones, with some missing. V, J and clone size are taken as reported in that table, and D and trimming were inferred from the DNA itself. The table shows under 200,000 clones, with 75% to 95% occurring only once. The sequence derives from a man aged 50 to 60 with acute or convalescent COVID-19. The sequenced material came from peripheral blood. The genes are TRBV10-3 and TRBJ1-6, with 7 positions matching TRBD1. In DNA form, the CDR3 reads TGTGCCATCAGTGGGGCAGGGGGATCACCCCTCCACTTT. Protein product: CAISGAGGSPLHF.